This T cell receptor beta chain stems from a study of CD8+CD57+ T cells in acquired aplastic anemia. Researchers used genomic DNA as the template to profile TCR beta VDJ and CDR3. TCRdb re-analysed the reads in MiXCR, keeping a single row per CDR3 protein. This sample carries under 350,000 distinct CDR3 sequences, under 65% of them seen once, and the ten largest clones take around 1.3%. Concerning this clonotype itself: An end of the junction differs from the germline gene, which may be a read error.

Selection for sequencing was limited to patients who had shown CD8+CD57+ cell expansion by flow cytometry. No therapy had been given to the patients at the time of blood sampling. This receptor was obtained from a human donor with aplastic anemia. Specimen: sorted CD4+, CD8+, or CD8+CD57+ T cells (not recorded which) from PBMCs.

CDR3 amino acids: CASSMNGGITSYIEQFF. The DNA for the CDR3 is TGTGCCAGTAGTATGAACGGGGGTATTACCTCCTACATTGAGCAGTTCTTC. The chain uses TRBV19 and TRBJ2-1; D is perhaps TRBD2 (6 bases). The CDR3 has 17 amino acids. In germline, CDR1 is LNHDA, CDR2 SQIVND (reference sequence).